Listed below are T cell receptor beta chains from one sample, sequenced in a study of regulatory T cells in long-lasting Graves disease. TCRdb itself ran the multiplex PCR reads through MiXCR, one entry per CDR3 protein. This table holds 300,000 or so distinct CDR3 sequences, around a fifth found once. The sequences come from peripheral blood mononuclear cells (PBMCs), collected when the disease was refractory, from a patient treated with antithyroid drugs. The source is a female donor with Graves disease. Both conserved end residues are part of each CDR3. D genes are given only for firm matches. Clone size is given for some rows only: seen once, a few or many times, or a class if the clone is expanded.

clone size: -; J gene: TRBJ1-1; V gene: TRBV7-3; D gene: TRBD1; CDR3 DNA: TGTGCCAGCAGCCTGGTGGGGCAGGGGGCTGAAGCTTTCTTT; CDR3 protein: CASSLVGQGAEAFF
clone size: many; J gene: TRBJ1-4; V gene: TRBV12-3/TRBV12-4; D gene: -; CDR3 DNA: TGTGCCAGCAGTGGACAGCCACCTAATGAAAAACTGTTTTTT; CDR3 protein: CASSGQPPNEKLFF
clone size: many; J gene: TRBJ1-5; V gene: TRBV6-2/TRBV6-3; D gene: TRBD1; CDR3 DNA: TGTGCCAGCAGTTACTCGAAAGTGACAGGGGGCCGGTCCCTCAATCAGCCCCAGCATTTT; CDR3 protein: CASSYSKVTGGRSLNQPQHF
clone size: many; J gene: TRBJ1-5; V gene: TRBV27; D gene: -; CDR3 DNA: TGTGCCAGCAGTTTATCTCAGGGGCCAGGAGGCAATCAGCCCCAGCATTTT; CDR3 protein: CASSLSQGPGGNQPQHF
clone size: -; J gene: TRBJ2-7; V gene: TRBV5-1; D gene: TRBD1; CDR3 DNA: TGCGCCAGCAGCCCGGGACAGGTCTTTGCCTACGAGCAGTACTTC; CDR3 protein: CASSPGQVFAYEQYF
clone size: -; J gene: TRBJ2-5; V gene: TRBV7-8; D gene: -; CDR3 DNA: TGTGCCAGCAACTTATCTCTCAGCCAAGAGACCCAGTACTTC; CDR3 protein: CASNLSLSQETQYF
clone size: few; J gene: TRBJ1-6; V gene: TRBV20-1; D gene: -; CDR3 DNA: TGCAGTGCTGATGGAGCTGGACGCAGAAATTCACCCCTCCACTTT; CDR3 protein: CSADGAGRRNSPLHF
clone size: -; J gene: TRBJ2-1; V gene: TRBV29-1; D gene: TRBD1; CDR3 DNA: TGCAGCATTTCCGGGACAGGGACTTACAATGAGCAGTTCTTC; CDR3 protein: CSISGTGTYNEQFF
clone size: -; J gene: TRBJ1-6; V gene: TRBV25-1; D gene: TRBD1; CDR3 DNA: TGTGCCAGCAGTGGGGGTCGACAGGGTAATTCACCCCTCCACTTT; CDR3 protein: CASSGGRQGNSPLHF
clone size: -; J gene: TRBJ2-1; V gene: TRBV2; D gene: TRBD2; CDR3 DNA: TGTGCCAGCAACATCCTAGCGGGAGATCCCCCTATGGGGCAGTTCTTC; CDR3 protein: CASNILAGDPPMGQFF
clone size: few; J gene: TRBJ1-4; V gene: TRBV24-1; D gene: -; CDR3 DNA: TGTGCCACCAGTCGTGGGGGACTTAATGAAAAACTGTTTTTT; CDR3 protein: CATSRGGLNEKLFF
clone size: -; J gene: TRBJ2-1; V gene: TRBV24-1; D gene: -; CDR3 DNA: TGTGCCACCAGTGATTTTGCGTGGGATGAGCAGTTCTTC; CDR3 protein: CATSDFAWDEQFF
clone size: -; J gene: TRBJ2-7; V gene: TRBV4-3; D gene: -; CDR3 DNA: TGCGCCAGCAGCCAAGATTGGCCAGGGAACACCTACGAGCAGTACTTC; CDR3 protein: CASSQDWPGNTYEQYF
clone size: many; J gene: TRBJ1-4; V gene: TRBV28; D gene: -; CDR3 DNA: TGTGCCAGCAGTTTAGCACACCATGAAAAACTGTTTTTT; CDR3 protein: CASSLAHHEKLFF
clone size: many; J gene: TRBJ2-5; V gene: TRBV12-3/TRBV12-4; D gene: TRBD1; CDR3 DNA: TGTGCCAGCACCAGAGCCGGGACAGGGGGCGCAGAGACCCAGTACTTC; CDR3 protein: CASTRAGTGGAETQYF
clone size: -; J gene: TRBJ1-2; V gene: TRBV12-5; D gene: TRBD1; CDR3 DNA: TGTGCTAGTGGTTTGGTGGGGGACAGGGGGCTAAAAGGCTTCCCTTCTAACTATGGCTACACCTTC; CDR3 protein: CASGLVGDRGLKGFPSNYGYTF
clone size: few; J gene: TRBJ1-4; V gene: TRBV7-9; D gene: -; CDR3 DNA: TGTGCCAGCAGCTTACGCAGAGCAACTAATGAAAAACTGTTTTTT; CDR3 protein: CASSLRRATNEKLFF
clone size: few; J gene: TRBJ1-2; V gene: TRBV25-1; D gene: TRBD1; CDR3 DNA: TGTGCCAGCAGTGAATCAAGGGAGAGGGGGCGATATGGCTACACCTTC; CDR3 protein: CASSESRERGRYGYTF
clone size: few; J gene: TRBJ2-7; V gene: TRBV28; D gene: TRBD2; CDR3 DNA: TGTGCCAGCAGGGGTGGACTAGCGGGACCTTACGAGCAGTACTTC; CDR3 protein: CASRGGLAGPYEQYF
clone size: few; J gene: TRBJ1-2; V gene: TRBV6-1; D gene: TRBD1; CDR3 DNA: TGTGCCAGCATTCCCAGGGGGCAGGAGGGTGGCTACACCTTC; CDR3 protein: CASIPRGQEGGYTF
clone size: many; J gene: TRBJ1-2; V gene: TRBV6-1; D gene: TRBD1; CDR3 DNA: TGTGCCAGCAGTGAAGCGCGCAGGACAGGGAACTATGGCTACACCTTC; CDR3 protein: CASSEARRTGNYGYTF
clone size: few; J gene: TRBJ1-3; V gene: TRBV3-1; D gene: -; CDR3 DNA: TGTGCCAGCAGCCAAGAATCCATTACAGCTGGAAACACCATATATTTT; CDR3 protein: CASSQESITAGNTIYF
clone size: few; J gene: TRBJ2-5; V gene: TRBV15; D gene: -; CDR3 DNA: TGTGCCACCAGCAGAGATGAGCCGGGGGACACACAGGGATGGGAGACCCAGTACTTC; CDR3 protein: CATSRDEPGDTQGWETQYF
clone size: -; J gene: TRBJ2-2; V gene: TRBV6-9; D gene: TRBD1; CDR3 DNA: TGTGCCAGCAGTTACTTCGACGGGACAGGGGAGGCCGGGGAGCTGTTTTTT; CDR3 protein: CASSYFDGTGEAGELFF
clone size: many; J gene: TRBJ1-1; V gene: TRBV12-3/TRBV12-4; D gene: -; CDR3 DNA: TGTGCCAGCAGTTTAAAGGGGCCCTTTTGGGACACTGAAGCTTTCTTT; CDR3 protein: CASSLKGPFWDTEAFF
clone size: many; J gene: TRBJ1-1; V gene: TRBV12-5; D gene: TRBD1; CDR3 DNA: TGTGCTAGTGGTTTGGACCCCGGGACAGGGGTTTTCTTT; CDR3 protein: CASGLDPGTGVFF
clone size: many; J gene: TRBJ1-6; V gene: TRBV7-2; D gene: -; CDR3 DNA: TGTGCCAGCAGCTTTGAGACAGGATATAATTCACCCCTCCACTTT; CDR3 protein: CASSFETGYNSPLHF
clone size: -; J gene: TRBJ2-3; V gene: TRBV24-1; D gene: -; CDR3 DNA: TGTGCCACTCAGCCACGGGGCCCAGATACGCAGTATTTT; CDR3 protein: CATQPRGPDTQYF
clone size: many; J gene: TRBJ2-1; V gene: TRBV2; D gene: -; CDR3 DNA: TGTGCCAGCAGTGGGCCTTATGAGCAGTTCTTC; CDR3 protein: CASSGPYEQFF
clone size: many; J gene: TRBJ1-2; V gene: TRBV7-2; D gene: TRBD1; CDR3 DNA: TGTGCCAGCAGCCCCAGGACAGGCCGCTACACCTTC; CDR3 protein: CASSPRTGRYTF
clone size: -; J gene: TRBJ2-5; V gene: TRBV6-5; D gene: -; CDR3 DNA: TGTGCCAGCAGTTACTCGGCGGAAAAGACCCAGTACTTC; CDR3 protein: CASSYSAEKTQYF
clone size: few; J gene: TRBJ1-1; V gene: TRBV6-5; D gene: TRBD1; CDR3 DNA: TGTGCCAGCAGTTATCGCGGGACAGGGGACACTGAAGCTTTCTTT; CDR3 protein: CASSYRGTGDTEAFF
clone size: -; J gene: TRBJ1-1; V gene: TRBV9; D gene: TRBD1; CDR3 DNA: TGTGCCAGCAGCGTAGCCAGGGGGGGGAACACTGAAGCTTTCTTT; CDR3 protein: CASSVARGGNTEAFF
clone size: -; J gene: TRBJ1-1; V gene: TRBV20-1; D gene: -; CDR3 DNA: TGCAGTGCTAGGAGGAACCAGGAAGCTTTCTTT; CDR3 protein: CSARRNQEAFF
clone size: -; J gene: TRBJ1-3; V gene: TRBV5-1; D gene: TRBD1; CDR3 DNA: TGCGCCAGCAGCTTGCAGGGGGCGTCCTCTGGAAACACCATATATTTT; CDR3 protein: CASSLQGASSGNTIYF
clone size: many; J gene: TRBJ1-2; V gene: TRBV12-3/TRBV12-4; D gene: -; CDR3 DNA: TGTGCCAGCAGTTTTAAGCAGGGGAGCTATGGCTACACCTTC; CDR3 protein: CASSFKQGSYGYTF
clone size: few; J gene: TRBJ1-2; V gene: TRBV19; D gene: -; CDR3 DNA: TGTGCCAGTAGTAAGGTCGGAACAGACTATGGCTACACCTTC; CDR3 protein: CASSKVGTDYGYTF
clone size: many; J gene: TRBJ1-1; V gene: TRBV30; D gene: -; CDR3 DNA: TGTGCCTGGAGTGTAACGGGGGCTGAAGCTTTCTTT; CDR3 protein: CAWSVTGAEAFF
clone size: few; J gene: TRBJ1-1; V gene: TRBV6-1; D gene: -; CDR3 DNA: TGTGCCTCCCCCCGGAACACTGAAGCTTTCTTT; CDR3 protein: CASPRNTEAFF
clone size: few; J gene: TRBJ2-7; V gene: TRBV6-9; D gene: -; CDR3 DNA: TGTGCCAGCAGTTACTCAGGGTCTTTCGAGCAGTACTTC; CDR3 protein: CASSYSGSFEQYF
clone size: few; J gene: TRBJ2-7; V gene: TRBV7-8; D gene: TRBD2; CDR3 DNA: TGTGCCAGCAGCTTAGTCCCTAGTTTCTCGGGGGGGCGGCCCTACGAGCAGTACTTC; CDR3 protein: CASSLVPSFSGGRPYEQYF
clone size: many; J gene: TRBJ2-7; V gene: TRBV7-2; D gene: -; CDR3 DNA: TGTGCCAGCAGCTTAGGAGACAGAAGCTCCTACGAGCAGTACTTC; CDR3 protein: CASSLGDRSSYEQYF
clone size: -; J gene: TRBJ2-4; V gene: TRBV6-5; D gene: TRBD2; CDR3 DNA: TGTGCCAGCAGTTATGCCCCCCGGCTAGCGGGTGCCAAAAACATTCAGTACTTC; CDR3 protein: CASSYAPRLAGAKNIQYF
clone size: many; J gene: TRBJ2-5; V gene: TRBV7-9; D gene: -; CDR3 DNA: TGTGCCAGCAGCTTAGTAGGGACATCCCAAGAGACCCAGTACTTC; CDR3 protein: CASSLVGTSQETQYF
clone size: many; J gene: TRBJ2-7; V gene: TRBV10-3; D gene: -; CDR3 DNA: TGTGCCATCAGTGACTCTAGGGAATCCTACGAGCAGTACTTC; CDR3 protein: CAISDSRESYEQYF
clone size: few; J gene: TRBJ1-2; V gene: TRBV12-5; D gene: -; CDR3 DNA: TGTGCTAGTGGTTCGCTGGATTTGGTGGTGACGAATGGCTACACCTTC; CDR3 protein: CASGSLDLVVTNGYTF
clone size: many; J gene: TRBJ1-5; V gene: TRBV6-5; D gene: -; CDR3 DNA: TGTGCCAGCAGTTACTCGATACGGTTCGGCCCCAATCAGCCCCAGCATTTT; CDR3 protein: CASSYSIRFGPNQPQHF
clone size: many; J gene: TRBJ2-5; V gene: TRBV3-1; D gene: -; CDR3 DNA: TGTGCCAGCAGCCAAGATCTGAGGCGAGGACTACGTACGAGAGAGACCCAGTACTTC; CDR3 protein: CASSQDLRRGLRTRETQYF
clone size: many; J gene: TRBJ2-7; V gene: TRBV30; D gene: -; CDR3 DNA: TGTGCCTGGAGTGTAGGAATAGGCATCTACGAGCAGTACTTC; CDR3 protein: CAWSVGIGIYEQYF
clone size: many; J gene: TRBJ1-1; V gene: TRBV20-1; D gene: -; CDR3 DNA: TGCAGTGCTAGAGATCGCGGGGGTACTGAAGCTTTCTTT; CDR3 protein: CSARDRGGTEAFF
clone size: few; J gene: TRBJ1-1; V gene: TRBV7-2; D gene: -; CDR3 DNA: TGTGCCAGCAGCTTAAGGCCGACCGTCGTTATGGGGGCTTTCTTT; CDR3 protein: CASSLRPTVVMGAFF